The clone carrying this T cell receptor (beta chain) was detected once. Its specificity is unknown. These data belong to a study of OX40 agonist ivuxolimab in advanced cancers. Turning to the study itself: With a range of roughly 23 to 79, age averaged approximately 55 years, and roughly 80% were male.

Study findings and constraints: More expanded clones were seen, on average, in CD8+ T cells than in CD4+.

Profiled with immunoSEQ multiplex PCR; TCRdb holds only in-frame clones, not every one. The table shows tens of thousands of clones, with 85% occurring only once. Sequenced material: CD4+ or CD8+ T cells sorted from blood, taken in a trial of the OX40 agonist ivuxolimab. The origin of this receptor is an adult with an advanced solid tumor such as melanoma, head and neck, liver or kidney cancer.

The chain's CDR3 is CAWSTGGVPTEAFF. CDR3 sequence (DNA): TGTGCCTGGAGTACAGGGGGCGTCCCCACTGAAGCTTTCTTT. The chain uses TRBV30 and TRBJ1-1; TRBD1 aligns across 9 bases. CDR3 size: 14 residues. Germline V CDR1 and CDR2: GTSNPN, SVGIG (reference sequence). V was pared by 2 bases and J by 4 bases, with 5 bases of the junction left unmatched.